A selection of T cell receptor beta chains follows, all from one sample in a study of shared clonotypes between healthy human individuals. Only in-frame clones appear in the TCRdb table, and some are missing; sequencing was by immunoSEQ multiplex PCR. The table lists about 490,000 clones, 70% to 85% of them singletons, with 12% in the top ten. Sequenced material: PBMCs. Receptor source: a woman aged 35 to 49 in good health. Some clones in this sample may be carry-over from other donors' samples. CDR3s include the opening cysteine and the closing phenylalanine or tryptophan. The D gene is left open where the match is weak. Clone size is shown for a subset of rows, as once, few, many or a class of expanded clone.

>NA|TRBJ2-7|TRBV2|NA
TGTGCCAGCAGCGAAAGGTCTACCGGGAGCGAGCAGTACTTC
CASSERSTGSEQYF
>few|TRBJ2-1|TRBV5-4|NA
TGTGCCAGCAGCTTGGCGGGGAGGCGGTCCTACAATGAGCAGTTCTTC
CASSLAGRRSYNEQFF
>NA|TRBJ2-5|TRBV5-5|NA
TGTGCCAGCATGGTCGACAGAGGGGAGACCCAGTACTTC
CASMVDRGETQYF
>NA|TRBJ1-2|TRBV5-6|TRBD1
TGTGCCAGCACCAGGGACAGAAACTATGGCTACACCTTC
CASTRDRNYGYTF
>NA|TRBJ1-2|TRBV20-1|NA
TGCAGTGCCCGATTGCGCTATGGCTACACCTTC
CSARLRYGYTF
>once|TRBJ2-2|TRBV2|TRBD2
TGTGCCAGCAGTACAGGGACTAGCGGGAGCGGAACCGGGGAGCTGTTTTTT
CASSTGTSGSGTGELFF
>few|TRBJ2-5|TRBV4-3|NA
TGCGCCAGCAGCCAAGATGGGGCGGACAGGGCAGCGGGGAAAGAGACCCAGTACTTC
CASSQDGADRAAGKETQYF
>NA|TRBJ2-6|TRBV4-1|NA
TGCGCCAGCAGCCAAGGGGTAGGGAACTCTGGGGCCAACGTCCTGACTTTC
CASSQGVGNSGANVLTF
>NA|TRBJ2-1|TRBV28|NA
TGTGCCAGCAGTTCCGGGACGCTGTACAATGAGCAGTTCTTC
CASSSGTLYNEQFF
>NA|TRBJ2-3|TRBV10-3|TRBD1
TGTGCCATCAGTGGGGGACAGACCTTAAACACAGATACGCAGTATTTT
CAISGGQTLNTDTQYF
>NA|TRBJ1-1|TRBV10-3|NA
TGTGCCATCAGTGACAGTTCGGAAATGAACACTGAAGCTTTCTTT
CAISDSSEMNTEAFF
>few|TRBJ1-1|TRBV6-1|NA
TGTGCCAGCAGTGGACAGGTGGGCACTGAAGCTTTCTTT
CASSGQVGTEAFF
>NA|TRBJ2-3|TRBV9|NA
TGTGCCAGCAGCGAGCTAGCAGATACGCAGTATTTT
CASSELADTQYF
>few|TRBJ2-2|TRBV7-6|NA
TGTGCCAGCAGCTTACTAGATCTGGGCACCGGGGAGCTGTTTTTT
CASSLLDLGTGELFF
>NA|TRBJ1-1|TRBV5-4|NA
TGTGCCAGCAGCTCGTGGCAGGGTTTTAGGCCCACGGCTTTCTTT
CASSSWQGFRPTAFF
>NA|TRBJ2-2|TRBV9|TRBD2
TGTGCCAGCAGCGTAGCTAGCGGAAACACCGGGGAGCTGTTTTTT
CASSVASGNTGELFF
>NA|TRBJ2-7|TRBV18|NA
TGTGCCAGCTCACTCGATCTCTACGAGCAGTACTTC
CASSLDLYEQYF
>once|TRBJ2-2|TRBV9|NA
TGTGCCAGCTCCCCGTTGGAGGGGTCCGGCACCGGGGAGCTGTTTTTT
CASSPLEGSGTGELFF
>NA|TRBJ2-7|TRBV27|NA
TGTGCCAGCAGTTTAGGGGCAGACTCATACGAGCAGTACTTC
CASSLGADSYEQYF
>NA|TRBJ2-3|TRBV11-3|NA
TGTGCCAGCAGCCCGGATGGCGTTACGCAGTATTTT
CASSPDGVTQYF
>NA|TRBJ2-5|TRBV7-9|NA
TGTGCCAGCAGCTACGCAGGGGAAGAGACCCAGTACTTC
CASSYAGEETQYF
>NA|TRBJ2-7|TRBV19|TRBD1
TGTGCCAGTAGTATTGGGACCGGACAGGGCTCCTACGAGCAGTACTTC
CASSIGTGQGSYEQYF
>NA|TRBJ2-4|TRBV21-1|NA
TGTGCCAGCAGTCTCCATTGGGACAGGAAAAACATTCAGTACTTC
CASSLHWDRKNIQYF
>NA|TRBJ2-1|TRBV9|TRBD2
TGTGCCAGCAGCGAACTAGCGGGGCTTTACAATGAGCAGTTCTTC
CASSELAGLYNEQFF
>NA|TRBJ2-1|TRBV27|NA
TGTGCCAGCAGTTTAGGTTTCGGCTGGTTCAATGAGCAGTTCTTC
CASSLGFGWFNEQFF
>NA|TRBJ1-4|TRBV7-6|TRBD1
TGTGCCAGCAGCTTAGCACAGGGGGCAAGAACTAATGAAAAACTGTTTTTT
CASSLAQGARTNEKLFF
>NA|TRBJ2-1|TRBV30|TRBD2
TGTGCCTGGAGTACTAGCGGGAGAAAGAATGAGCAGTTCTTC
CAWSTSGRKNEQFF
>NA|TRBJ1-2|TRBV6-6|NA
TGTGCCAGCAGCTATGGGTCCTCGTATGGCTACACCTTC
CASSYGSSYGYTF
>NA|TRBJ2-3|TRBV7-7|NA
TGTGCTAGCAGCTTAGGCGGATACACAGATACGCAGTATTTT
CASSLGGYTDTQYF
>NA|TRBJ1-4|TRBV19|NA
TGTGCCAGTAGTATAGCGGGGCGTTCGGCAACTAATGAAAAACTGTTTTTT
CASSIAGRSATNEKLFF
>NA|TRBJ2-5|TRBV7-6|NA
TGTGCCAGCAGCTTAGCGGGGAGTTTTCAAGAGACCCAGTACTTC
CASSLAGSFQETQYF
>NA|TRBJ2-3|TRBV10-3|TRBD2
TGTGCCATCAGTAAGGGAACTAGCGGGAGAGAAGATACGCAGTATTTT
CAISKGTSGREDTQYF
>few|TRBJ1-1|TRBV5-1|NA
TGCGCCAGCAGCTCATGGACCGACACTGAAGCTTTCTTT
CASSSWTDTEAFF
>NA|TRBJ2-2|TRBV11-1|NA
TGTGCCAGCCGTCAGGGGGGGACCGGGGAGCTGTTTTTT
CASRQGGTGELFF
>NA|TRBJ2-1|TRBV7-9|NA
TGTGCCAGCAGCGGTACAGGACCCATCTACAATGAGCAGTTCTTC
CASSGTGPIYNEQFF
>NA|TRBJ2-7|TRBV10-2|TRBD2
TGCGCCAGCAGAGGGACTAGCGGGGCCTCTAACGAGCAGTACTTC
CASRGTSGASNEQYF
>NA|TRBJ2-7|TRBV30|NA
TGTGCCTGGAGTGGTCAGGCTGGAGTTGCCTACGAGCAGTACTTC
CAWSGQAGVAYEQYF
>NA|TRBJ1-2|TRBV30|NA
TGTGCCTGGAGTGGGGGGAACTATGGCTACGACTTC
CAWSGGNYGYDF
>NA|TRBJ1-1|TRBV4-2|TRBD1
TGTGCCAGCAGCCAAGGAAGGTCAAGACAGGGGAACACTGAAGCTTTCTTT
CASSQGRSRQGNTEAFF
>few|TRBJ1-1|TRBV10-3|NA
TGTGCCATCAGTGAGTCTCGCAGGCCCTCGGGCACTGAAGCTTTCTTT
CAISESRRPSGTEAFF
>once|TRBJ1-2|TRBV7-2|TRBD1
TGTGCCAGCAGCTTAAGGGACAGGAGTTACTATGGCTACACCTTC
CASSLRDRSYYGYTF
>NA|TRBJ2-3|TRBV5-1|NA
TGCGCCAGCAGCTTGGCCGGCGGGACGGGGACAGATACGCAGTATTTT
CASSLAGGTGTDTQYF
>NA|TRBJ2-5|TRBV18|NA
TGTGCCAGCTCACTACGGGCTAGCGCCCCTCAAGAGACCCAGTACTTC
CASSLRASAPQETQYF
>NA|TRBJ2-5|TRBV11-2|TRBD2
TGTGCCAGCAGCTTAACCGCGGGAGCGGGAGGTTCAGAGACCCAGTACTTC
CASSLTAGAGGSETQYF
>NA|TRBJ1-4|TRBV11-2|TRBD1
TGTGCCAGCAGCTCGGGACAGTGGGAGAAACTGTTTTTT
CASSSGQWEKLFF
>NA|TRBJ1-1|TRBV2|NA
TGTGCCAGCCTGATGAGGGGGGGCCTGCCTGAAGCTTTCTTT
CASLMRGGLPEAFF
>NA|TRBJ2-1|TRBV4-1|TRBD2
TGCGCCAGCAGCCGAATTAGCGGGGGAATTAATGAGCAGTTCTTC
CASSRISGGINEQFF
>NA|TRBJ2-1|TRBV7-3|TRBD2
TGTGCCAGCAGCCTAACTAGCGGGAGTAAAAATGAGCAGTTCTTC
CASSLTSGSKNEQFF
>NA|TRBJ2-7|TRBV19|TRBD1
TGTGCCAGTAGTAGTCAGGGGGCGCGTGAGCAGTACTTC
CASSSQGAREQYF
>NA|TRBJ2-7|TRBV15|TRBD2
TGTGCCACCAGCAGAGATGAGGGACTAGCGGGAGGCGAGCAGTACTTC
CATSRDEGLAGGEQYF
>NA|TRBJ2-7|TRBV7-9|NA
TGTGCCAGCTCGGTTAGCTACGAGCAGTACTTC
CASSVSYEQYF
>once|TRBJ2-5|TRBV7-2|TRBD2
TGTGCCAGCAGCTTAGGCCCGGGACTAGCGGGAGTGGAACAAGAGACCCAGTACTTC
CASSLGPGLAGVEQETQYF
>NA|TRBJ2-1|TRBV7-9|TRBD2
TGTGCCAGCAGCTTAGGAGCGGCGGGAGGGGGGATGGATGAGCAGTTCTTC
CASSLGAAGGGMDEQFF
>NA|TRBJ2-1|TRBV6-1|TRBD2
TGTGCCAGCAGTGGCGGACTAGCGGGAGGACACAATGAGCAGTTCTTC
CASSGGLAGGHNEQFF
>NA|TRBJ2-2|TRBV6-1|TRBD2
TGTGCCAGCGGGCGGGAGATCCGTGCCGGGGAGCTGTTTTTT
CASGREIRAGELFF